This T cell receptor beta chain was recorded in a study of T cell responses to AZD1222 COVID-19 vaccine. Notes on the study in general: Just 5 to 7 people given AZD1222 tested seropositive at baseline. Dominant CD4 TCR responses targeted spike regions 160-218 and 743-854.

Clones were sequenced by immunoSEQ multiplex PCR, and TCRdb holds only the in-frame ones, with some missing. Of about 98,000 clones detected, 85% to 90% appear once; the ten largest clones hold more than 4.5%. Note on this clone: The antigen is not known.

Germline CDR1 LGHDT, CDR2 YNNKEL (reference sequence). Trimming stripped 2 bases from V and 2 bases from J, with 12 bases between. CDR3 length equals 16 residues. This sequence joins TRBV3-1 (or the pseudogene TRBV3-2) and TRBJ2-2; D remains unclear. Sequenced material: peripheral blood, taken on day 0 of AZD1222 vaccination. The TCR comes from an adult in good health. Here the CDR3 reads CASSQLDAPNTGELFF. Here the CDR3 DNA reads TGTGCCAGCAGCCAATTGGACGCGCCAAACACCGGGGAGCTGTTTTTT.